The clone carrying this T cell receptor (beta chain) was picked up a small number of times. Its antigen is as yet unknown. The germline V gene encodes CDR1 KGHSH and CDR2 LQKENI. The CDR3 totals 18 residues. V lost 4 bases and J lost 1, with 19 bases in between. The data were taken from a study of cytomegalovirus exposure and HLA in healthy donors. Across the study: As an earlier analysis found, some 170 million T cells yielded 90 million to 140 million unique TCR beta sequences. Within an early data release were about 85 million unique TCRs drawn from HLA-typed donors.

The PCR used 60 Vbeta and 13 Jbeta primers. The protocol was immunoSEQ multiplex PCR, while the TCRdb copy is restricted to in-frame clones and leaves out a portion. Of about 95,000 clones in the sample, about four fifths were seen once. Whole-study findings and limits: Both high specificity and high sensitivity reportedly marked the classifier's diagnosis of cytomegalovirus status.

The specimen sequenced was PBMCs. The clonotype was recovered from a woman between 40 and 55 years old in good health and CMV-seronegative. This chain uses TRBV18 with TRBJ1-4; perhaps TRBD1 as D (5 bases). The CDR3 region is CASSLWRFRGGTNEKLFF. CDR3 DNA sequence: TGTGCCAGCTCACTGTGGAGATTTAGGGGAGGAACTAATGAAAAACTGTTTTTT.